This is a list of T cell receptor beta chains from one sample in a study of blood T cell repertoires in COVID-19. Profiled with immunoSEQ multiplex PCR; TCRdb holds only in-frame clones, not every one. Among roughly 250,000 clones listed, around 86% were seen once. Sequencing input: peripheral blood. The receptors here all came from a woman in her sixties or seventies with active or convalescent COVID-19. Both conserved end residues are part of each CDR3. A D gene is named only where the DNA matches it firmly. Rows may omit the clone size; those that give it use once, few, many or a size class.

cdr3_aa | cdr3_nt | v_call | d_call | j_call | clone_size
CASSLKGASSYEQYF | TGTGCCAGCAGTTTAAAAGGGGCCTCCTCCTACGAGCAGTACTTC | TRBV6-2/TRBV6-3 | NA | TRBJ2-7 | NA
CASSLLAGSYEQYF | TGTGCCAGCAGCTTACTAGCGGGGTCTTATGAGCAGTACTTC | TRBV7-8 | TRBD2 | TRBJ2-7 | NA
CASSLWDRPYEQYF | TGTGCCAGCAGCTTATGGGACAGACCCTACGAGCAGTACTTC | TRBV11-3 | TRBD1 | TRBJ2-7 | NA
CASSPARPGMNTGELFF | TGTGCTAGCAGCCCGGCGCGGCCAGGGATGAACACCGGGGAGCTGTTTTTT | TRBV7-7 | NA | TRBJ2-2 | NA
CAIGDQGEGTGELFF | TGTGCCATCGGCGACCAGGGGGAAGGCACCGGGGAGCTGTTTTTT | TRBV10-3 | TRBD1 | TRBJ2-2 | NA
CASSGDRNTEAFF | TGTGCCAGCAGTGGGGACAGGAACACTGAAGCTTTCTTT | TRBV2 | TRBD1 | TRBJ1-1 | NA
CASRDGTKTTDTQYF | TGTGCCAGCAGAGACGGGACTAAAACCACAGATACGCAGTATTTT | TRBV2 | TRBD2 | TRBJ2-3 | few
CASSFSGNTIYF | TGTGCCAGCAGCTTCTCTGGAAACACCATATATTTT | TRBV12-3/TRBV12-4 | NA | TRBJ1-3 | NA
CASSLFAGGINEQFF | TGTGCCAGCAGCTTGTTTGCGGGGGGGATTAATGAGCAGTTCTTC | TRBV5-6 | TRBD2 | TRBJ2-1 | NA
CASSQSDRDPQPQHF | TGCGCCAGCAGCCAATCGGACAGGGACCCCCAGCCCCAGCATTTT | TRBV4-1 | TRBD1 | TRBJ1-5 | NA
CASGTGWSQPQHF | TGTGCCAGTGGGACAGGGTGGAGTCAGCCCCAGCATTTT | TRBV2 | TRBD1 | TRBJ1-5 | NA
CASSYPTGLNTEAFF | TGTGCCAGCAGTTACCCGACAGGGTTGAACACTGAAGCTTTCTTT | TRBV6-2/TRBV6-3 | TRBD1 | TRBJ1-1 | NA
CASSGGTGTGTYEQYF | TGCGCCAGCAGCGGTGGAACCGGGACAGGGACCTACGAGCAGTACTTC | TRBV5-1 | TRBD1 | TRBJ2-7 | once
CASSTTGNTEAFF | TGTGCCAGTAGTACTACAGGGAACACTGAAGCTTTCTTT | TRBV19 | NA | TRBJ1-1 | NA
CASGWTDGNSPLHF | TGTGCTAGTGGTTGGACTGACGGTAATTCACCCCTCCACTTT | TRBV12-5 | NA | TRBJ1-6 | NA
CASSPTPGGNGYTF | TGCGCCAGCAGCCCGACCCCCGGAGGGAACGGCTACACCTTC | TRBV4-3 | NA | TRBJ1-2 | NA
CASQFDRAAYGYTF | TGTGCCAGCCAATTCGACAGGGCCGCCTATGGCTACACCTTC | TRBV30 | TRBD1 | TRBJ1-2 | NA
CASRESAGVVNQPQHF | TGTGCCAGCAGAGAATCGGCAGGGGTAGTCAATCAGCCCCAGCATTTT | TRBV6-1 | NA | TRBJ1-5 | NA
CASSPYRGSPLHF | TGCGCCAGCAGCCCCTACAGGGGTTCACCCCTCCACTTT | TRBV4-1 | TRBD1 | TRBJ1-6 | NA
CASSRDRGPNQPQHF | TGTGCCAGTAGCCGGGACAGGGGGCCGAATCAGCCCCAGCATTTT | TRBV2 | TRBD1 | TRBJ1-5 | NA
CAISLRGLKGEQFF | TGTGCCATCAGTCTGAGGGGGCTGAAGGGTGAGCAGTTCTTC | TRBV10-3 | TRBD1 | TRBJ2-1 | few
CASSLNRGGATDTQYF | TGTGCCAGCAGCTTAAATCGCGGGGGGGCGACAGATACGCAGTATTTT | TRBV7-6 | TRBD2 | TRBJ2-3 | NA
CASSRDRSQETQYF | TGTGCCAGCAGCCGGGACAGGTCCCAAGAGACCCAGTACTTC | TRBV14 | TRBD1 | TRBJ2-5 | NA
CASSLDRMNTEAFF | TGTGCCAGCAGCTTAGACAGAATGAACACTGAAGCTTTCTTT | TRBV7-2 | NA | TRBJ1-1 | NA
CASSRRGADTQYF | TGTGCCAGCAGCCGACGGGGGGCAGATACGCAGTATTTT | TRBV3-1/TRBV3-2 | TRBD2 | TRBJ2-3 | NA
CASSVDSTNTGELFF | TGTGCCAGCAGCGTGGACAGTACGAACACCGGGGAGCTGTTTTTT | TRBV2 | NA | TRBJ2-2 | NA
CASSLMGGPNTGELFF | TGTGCCAGCAGCTTAATGGGGGGACCGAACACCGGGGAGCTGTTTTTT | TRBV11-3 | NA | TRBJ2-2 | NA
CASSEVGLAGSYNEQFF | TGTGCCAGCAGTGAAGTGGGACTAGCGGGGAGCTACAATGAGCAGTTCTTC | TRBV6-1 | TRBD2 | TRBJ2-1 | NA
CAISESTENEKLFF | TGTGCCATCAGTGAGTCGACAGAGAATGAAAAACTGTTTTTT | TRBV10-3 | NA | TRBJ1-4 | NA
CASSLDFGRATVGELFF | TGTGCCAGCAGCTTGGATTTTGGCAGGGCCACCGTCGGGGAGCTGTTTTTT | TRBV11-2 | NA | TRBJ2-2 | NA
CASSQTGTNSGNTIYF | TGTGCCAGCAGCCAAACCGGGACAAACTCTGGAAACACCATATATTTT | TRBV4-2 | NA | TRBJ1-3 | NA
CASSLVGAAYHHEQYF | TGTGCCAGCAGCTTAGTTGGGGCCGCCTACCACCACGAGCAGTACTTC | TRBV5-4 | NA | TRBJ2-7 | few
CASSFALTSDSYEQYF | TGTGCCAGCAGCTTTGCACTGACTAGCGACTCCTACGAGCAGTACTTC | TRBV12-1 | NA | TRBJ2-7 | NA
CASTRDRVDTEAFF | TGTGCCAGCACCAGGGACAGGGTGGACACTGAAGCTTTCTTT | TRBV27 | TRBD1 | TRBJ1-1 | NA
CASSEGLTGAIYEQYF | TGTGCCAGCAGTGAAGGCCTAACAGGGGCCATCTACGAGCAGTACTTC | TRBV6-1 | TRBD1 | TRBJ2-7 | few
CASSLVVLGQGTGNTIYF | TGTGCCAGCAGCTTAGTTGTTCTGGGACAGGGAACTGGAAACACCATATATTTT | TRBV7-2 | TRBD1 | TRBJ1-3 | NA
CASIQGYGYTF | TGTGCCAGCATTCAGGGCTATGGCTACACCTTC | TRBV6-5 | NA | TRBJ1-2 | NA
CASSLARQGSHEQYF | TGCGCCAGCAGCTTGGCTCGGCAGGGAAGCCACGAGCAGTACTTC | TRBV5-1 | NA | TRBJ2-7 | few
CASSLEQNTYNEQFF | TGCGCCAGCAGCTTGGAACAGAACACCTACAATGAGCAGTTCTTC | TRBV5-1 | NA | TRBJ2-1 | NA
CASWAGTGALSGANVLTF | TGTGCCAGCTGGGCCGGGACAGGGGCCCTCTCTGGGGCCAACGTCCTGACTTTC | TRBV18 | TRBD1 | TRBJ2-6 | few
CASSRMRLPSTDTQYF | TGTGCCAGCAGCCGAATGCGACTACCGAGCACAGATACGCAGTATTTT | TRBV7-9 | NA | TRBJ2-3 | NA
CASRQGEYEQYF | TGTGCCAGCAGACAGGGGGAGTACGAGCAGTACTTC | TRBV12-3/TRBV12-4 | TRBD1 | TRBJ2-7 | NA
CASSLYDTSGNTIYF | TGTGCCAGCAGCTTATACGACACCTCTGGAAACACCATATATTTT | TRBV7-2 | NA | TRBJ1-3 | few
CASTGQVTYEQYF | TGTGCCAGCACGGGACAGGTCACCTACGAGCAGTACTTC | TRBV25-1 | TRBD1 | TRBJ2-7 | NA
CASSKTGGSGNTIYF | TGCGCCAGCAGCAAGACAGGAGGCTCTGGAAACACCATATATTTT | TRBV5-1 | NA | TRBJ1-3 | NA
CASSLGGGANGADTQYF | TGCGCCAGCAGCTTGGGTGGCGGGGCGAACGGTGCAGATACGCAGTATTTT | TRBV5-1 | NA | TRBJ2-3 | NA
CASSLTGGSGGEQFF | TGCGCCAGCAGCCTGACGGGTGGTAGCGGGGGGGAGCAGTTCTTC | TRBV4-3 | TRBD2 | TRBJ2-1 | few
CASSPQTDLRETQYF | TGTGCCAGCTCACCACAGACAGACCTTAGGGAGACCCAGTACTTC | TRBV18 | NA | TRBJ2-5 | NA
CASSFTTGSSYNSPLHF | TGCGCCAGCAGCTTTACTACAGGGAGCTCCTATAATTCACCCCTCCACTTT | TRBV5-1 | NA | TRBJ1-6 | NA
CASSLPGGAADTQYF | TGTGCCAGCAGCCTCCCCGGGGGGGCCGCAGATACGCAGTATTTT | TRBV7-3 | TRBD2 | TRBJ2-3 | NA
CASKKGGSTGAFF | TGTGCCAGCAAAAAGGGAGGGAGCACCGGGGCTTTCTTT | TRBV6-5 | NA | TRBJ1-1 | NA